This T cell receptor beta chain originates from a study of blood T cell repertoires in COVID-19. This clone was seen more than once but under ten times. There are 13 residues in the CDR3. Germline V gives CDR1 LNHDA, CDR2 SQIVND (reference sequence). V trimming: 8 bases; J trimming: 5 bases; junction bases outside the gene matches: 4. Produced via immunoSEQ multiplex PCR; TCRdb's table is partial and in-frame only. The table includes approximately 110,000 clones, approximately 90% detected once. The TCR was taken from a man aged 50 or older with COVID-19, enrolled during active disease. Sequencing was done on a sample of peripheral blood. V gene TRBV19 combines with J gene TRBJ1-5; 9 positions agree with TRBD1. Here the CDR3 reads CASQGQGYQPQHF. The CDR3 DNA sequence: TGTGCCAGTCAGGGACAGGGATATCAGCCCCAGCATTTT.